This is a list of T cell receptor beta chains from one sample in a study of tumor-infiltrating lymphocytes in primary liver carcinoma. One entry per CDR3 protein, called by TCRdb with MiXCR from the multiplex PCR reads. The sample has 300,000 to 350,000 distinct CDR3 sequences, about three fifths seen once. Specimen: peripheral blood. Receptors were obtained from a woman aged 30 to 39 with primary liver carcinoma and hepatitis B virus infection. The CDR3 runs from the conserved cysteine through the conserved F or W. The order of the fields is CDR3 length, D gene, V gene, clone size, J gene, CDR3 DNA, CDR3 protein. A D gene is named only where the DNA matches it firmly. Only some rows state a clone size, as once, few, many or a class for expanded clones.

>13|NA|TRBV12-3/TRBV12-4|many|TRBJ1-2
TGTGCCAGCAGTTTACGGGGAGGCTATGGCTACACCTTC
CASSLRGGYGYTF
>18|TRBD1|TRBV4-2|NA|TRBJ2-3
TGTGTCAGCAGCCAAGATCAATCGGCGGGACAGGAGACAGATACGCAGTATTTT
CVSSQDQSAGQETDTQYF
>11|NA|TRBV12-3/TRBV12-4|NA|TRBJ2-1
TGTACCAGCAGTGACTACAATGAGCAGTTCTTC
CTSSDYNEQFF
>14|NA|TRBV29-1|NA|TRBJ2-7
TGCAGCGTTGCCAGGGGGGGCAGGGCTTACGAGCAGTACTTC
CSVARGGRAYEQYF
>16|NA|TRBV4-1|few|TRBJ2-3
TGCGCCAGCAGCCAAGATGTTGGCAGGAGCACAGATACGCAGTATTTT
CASSQDVGRSTDTQYF
>13|NA|TRBV12-3/TRBV12-4|NA|TRBJ2-2
TGTGCCACCCTCCTGGAACCCACCGGGGAGCTGTTTTTT
CATLLEPTGELFF
>24|TRBD2|TRBV7-9|NA|TRBJ2-5
TGTGCCAGCAGCCAGATGGGGGGGTACAGTCCGACTAGCGGGAGTGAGAAAGGACAAGAGACCCAGTACTTC
CASSQMGGYSPTSGSEKGQETQYF
>18|TRBD2|TRBV6-5|few|TRBJ2-1
TGTGCCAGCAGTTACAGGACTAGCGGGCGGAGCTCCTACAATGAGCAGTTCTTC
CASSYRTSGRSSYNEQFF
>15|NA|TRBV5-5|few|TRBJ1-1
TGTGCCAGCAGCTTGGAGCGGATCTTGAACACTGAAGCTTTCTTT
CASSLERILNTEAFF
>13|NA|TRBV5-1|NA|TRBJ2-5
TGCGCCAGCAGCTTGGGACCGGGAGAGACCCAGTACTTC
CASSLGPGETQYF